The 23 T cell receptor beta chains presented below share a single source sample, sequenced in a study of blood T cell repertoires in COVID-19. Using immunoSEQ multiplex PCR, the repertoire was profiled, and TCRdb retains in-frame clones only, with some absent. The table lists 200,000 to 250,000 clones, around four fifths of them singletons. Sequences were obtained from peripheral blood. The receptors were sampled from a man aged 45-60 years with active or convalescent COVID-19.

The V call is TRBV28, the J call TRBJ1-5; D might be TRBD1 (6 bases). The germline gives CDR1 MDHEN, CDR2 SYDVKM. CDR3 length equals 15 residues. Deletions cut 7 bases from V and 4 bases from J, with 17 bases between. CDR3 bases: TGTGCCAGCACCCGAGTACAGGGAGTTAATCAGCCCCAGCATTTT. This gives the protein CASTRVQGVNQPQHF.

This clone appeared a single time. The gene calls are TRBV5-4 and TRBJ2-5; D is uncertain. Trimming took off 0 bases at V and 2 bases at J, with 11 bases between the two ends. This CDR3 has 15 amino acids. Germline loops: CDR1 SGHNT, CDR2 YYREEE (reference sequence). The DNA for the CDR3 is TGTGCCAGCAGCTTGGACGGCAGGAAACAAGAGACCCAGTACTTC. It codes for CASSLDGRKQETQYF.

The chain carries TRBV2 and TRBJ1-2; TRBD1 matches 8 bases. With 6 bases clipped from V and 8 bases from J, the junction kept 11 bases outside the gene matches. The V gene's germline CDR1 is SNHLY and CDR2 FYNNEI. The CDR3 length is 14 residues. CDR3 amino acids: CASRAGTGTLGYTF. The CDR3 DNA sequence: TGTGCCAGCAGAGCCGGGACAGGCACCTTAGGCTACACCTTC.

This chain joins TRBV19 and TRBJ2-2; 8 bases line up with TRBD1. The J segment lost 1 base and the V segment lost 4 bases, leaving 11 bases of the junction unmatched. The germline CDR1 and CDR2 sequences are LNHDA and SQIVND (reference sequence). The CDR3 runs to 18 residues. CDR3 in amino acids: CASSSGGIGTGNTGELFF. DNA for the CDR3: TGTGCCAGTAGTAGTGGTGGTATCGGGACAGGGAACACCGGGGAGCTGTTTTTT.

For this clone: Other DNA variants within this sample encode the same CDR3. This sequence joins TRBV9 and TRBJ1-5; D might be TRBD1 (6 bases). Looked up from germline, CDR1 is SGDLS and CDR2 is YYNGEE. CDR3 size: 16 residues. Trimming took 0 bases from V and 4 from J, leaving 14 bases between them. CDR3 sequence (DNA): TGTGCCAGCAGCGTAGGGGCAGGGGCAGCGAATCAGCCCCAGCATTTT. Its protein is CASSVGAGAANQPQHF.

This clone occurred once. This chain links TRBV5-1 with TRBJ1-2, with D possibly TRBD1 on 6 matching bases. Germline V gives CDR1 SGHRS, CDR2 YFSETQ. The V gene lost 0 bases and the J gene lost 7 bases, with 10 bases spanning the gap. The CDR3 is 13 amino acids. DNA of the CDR3: TGCGCCAGCAGCTTGGAGCCAGGGGCTGGCTACACCTTC. Translation: CASSLEPGAGYTF.

This clone showed up just a few times. The V and J genes are TRBV7-9 and TRBJ2-1; 14 nucleotides align to TRBD2. Trimming removed 3 bases from V and 15 bases from J; junction bases left unmatched: 10. From germline, CDR1 is SEHNR and CDR2 FQNEAQ (reference sequence). CDR3 size: 15 residues. CDR3 protein: CASSLSQGLAGELFF. In nucleotides, the CDR3 is TGTGCCAGCAGCTTGTCTCAGGGACTAGCGGGAGAACTGTTCTTC.

The chain employs TRBV15 and TRBJ2-2; D may be TRBD1 (5 bases). The CDR3 contains 13 residues. With 11 bases removed from V and 2 bases from J, the gap between germline ends came to 12 bases. CDR1 is LNHNV and CDR2 is YYDKDF in the germline V gene (reference sequence). CDR3 in DNA: TGTGCCTTCCGTGACAGCAACACCGGGGAGCTGTTTTTT. It encodes CAFRDSNTGELFF.

The chain combines TRBV7-2 with TRBJ2-1; 7 positions agree with TRBD2. Germline V CDR1 and CDR2: SGHTA, FQGNSA. V gave up 3 bases and J gave up 10 bases; unmatched junction bases: 6. The CDR3 is made up of 13 amino acids. CDR3 sequence (DNA): TGTGCCAGCAGCTTTAGGAGAGCGGGGGAGCAGTTCTTC. It codes for CASSFRRAGEQFF. The variable domain in full, with the rest retrieved from reference TRBV7-2 and TRBJ2-1, is GAGVSQSPSNKVTEKGKDVELRCDPISGHTALYWYRQSLGQGLEFLIYFQGNSAPDKSGLPSDRFSAERTGGSVSTLTIQRTQQEDSAVYLCASSFRRAGEQFFGPGTRLTVL.

This clone was seen just once. This chain connects TRBV28 to TRBJ2-1; 12 nucleotides line up with TRBD2. CDR1 and CDR2 from the germline V gene are MDHEN and SYDVKM. This CDR3 is 20 amino acids long. The ends lost 6 bases at V and 3 bases at J; junction bases unmatched: 18. CDR3: CASSVQGWLAGGPVYNEQFF. CDR3 DNA sequence: TGTGCCAGCAGCGTCCAGGGGTGGCTAGCGGGAGGGCCCGTCTACAATGAGCAGTTCTTC.

This clone has at least ten counts. The chain recombines TRBV18 with TRBJ2-7; D call uncertain. The CDR3 extends over 13 amino acids. The germline V and J ends were trimmed by 0 bases and 3 bases, with 6 bases remaining between them. CDR1 and CDR2 (germline): KGHSH, LQKENI. The CDR3 coding sequence is TGTGCCAGCTCACCACCTTCTTTCTACGAGCAGTACTTC. Protein sequence: CASSPPSFYEQYF. The entire variable domain, with the rest obtained from reference TRBV18 and TRBJ2-7, is as follows: NAGVMQNPRHLVRRRGQEARLRCSPMKGHSHVYWYRQLPEEGLKFMVYLQKENIIDESGMPKERFSAEFPKEGPSILRIQQVVRGDSAAYFCASSPPSFYEQYFGPGTRLTVT.

This chain links TRBV28 with TRBJ1-2; TRBD1 aligns across 8 bases. V dropped 5 bases and J dropped 7; count of bases not matched to a gene: 6. Germline loops: CDR1 MDHEN, CDR2 SYDVKM. This CDR3 is built from 13 residues. The CDR3 is CASSQGATIGYTF. CDR3 in DNA: TGTGCCAGCAGTCAGGGGGCAACTATTGGCTACACCTTC.

The J gene is TRBJ1-5, the V gene TRBV24-1; 7 nucleotides match TRBD1. Trimming took 2 bases from V and 4 from J; bases not matched to a gene: 7. Germline-derived CDR1 and CDR2 are KGHDR and SFDVKD. The CDR3 loop spans 16 amino acids. CDR3 in amino acids: CATSDSYRDRNQPQHF. For the CDR3, the DNA is TGTGCCACCAGTGATTCGTACCGGGACAGAAATCAGCCCCAGCATTTT.

In this sample, this clone turned up a few times. The rearrangement uses TRBV7-3 and TRBJ1-5, with 7 bases fitting TRBD1. V lost 5 bases, J lost 2 bases, and 3 bases stayed unmatched. Germline V lookup: CDR1 SGHTA, CDR2 FQGTGA. CDR3 length: 14 amino acids. The CDR3 sequence: CASSPTGGNQPQHF. CDR3 bases: TGTGCCAGCAGCCCCACAGGGGGCAATCAGCCCCAGCATTTT.

The chain recombines TRBV15 with TRBJ1-5, with 10 nucleotides matching TRBD1. The CDR3 extends over 15 amino acids. Trimming removed 3 bases from V and 6 bases from J; junction bases left unmatched: 5. Per germline, CDR1 LNHNV and CDR2 YYDKDF (reference sequence). CDR3 residues: CATSREGQGSQPQHF. In nucleotides, the CDR3 is TGTGCCACCAGCAGGGAGGGACAGGGGAGTCAGCCCCAGCATTTT.

This chain uses TRBV6-1 with TRBJ2-5, with D maybe TRBD1 (5 bases). Trimming took 2 bases from V and 1 from J, leaving 11 bases between them. The CDR3 is made up of 15 amino acids. Germline V lookup: CDR1 MNHNS, CDR2 SASEGT. CDR3 in amino acids: CASSESRAAQETQYF. The CDR3 DNA is TGTGCCAGCAGTGAATCCAGGGCCGCCCAAGAGACCCAGTACTTC.

The rearrangement links TRBV7-9 to TRBJ2-1; 12 positions match TRBD1. V lost 5 bases to trimming and J lost 6 bases; unmatched junction nucleotides: 8. The CDR3 extends over 16 amino acids. The germline V gene has CDR1 SEHNR and CDR2 FQNEAQ (reference sequence). The CDR3 region has the DNA TGTGCCAGCAGCCGTCCCGGGACAGGGGGCATCAATGAGCAGTTCTTC. Translated, it gives CASSRPGTGGINEQFF.

This clone has more than one count but fewer than ten. This sample includes further DNA sequences coding for the same CDR3. The CDR3: CASSQSGGTEAFF. The CDR3 DNA reads as TGTGCCAGCAGCCAGAGCGGGGGCACTGAAGCTTTCTTT. The chain uses TRBV3-1 (or the pseudogene TRBV3-2) and TRBJ1-1, with a tentative D call TRBD1 (5 bases). Germline lookup yields CDR1 LGHDT and CDR2 YNNKEL (reference sequence). V lost 3 bases and J 4 bases, leaving 9 bases between the germline ends. The CDR3 spans 13 residues.

The chain recombines TRBV19 with TRBJ1-1; D uncertain. CDR3 length equals 11 residues. The germline CDR1 and CDR2 sequences are LNHDA and SQIVND (reference sequence). V lost 5 bases and J lost 12, with 13 bases in between. The CDR3 region is CASSLAVFSFF. The CDR3 bases are TGTGCCAGTAGTTTGGCGGTGTTTTCTTTCTTT.

V is TRBV4-3 and J is TRBJ2-1; 10 bases match TRBD2. The J segment lost 4 bases and the V segment lost 1 base, leaving 16 bases of the junction unmatched. Germline loops: CDR1 LGHNA, CDR2 YSLEER. This CDR3 is 20 amino acids long. The chain's CDR3 is CASSQVYGASGGSKYNEQFF. CDR3 nucleotide sequence: TGCGCCAGCAGCCAAGTCTATGGGGCTAGCGGGGGCTCAAAATACAATGAGCAGTTCTTC.

V is TRBV11-2 and J is TRBJ2-3; TRBD2 aligns across 8 bases. V lost 5 bases to trimming and J lost 1 base; unmatched junction nucleotides: 14. CDR3 length: 18 amino acids. The V gene's germline CDR1 is SGHAT and CDR2 FQNNGV. The CDR3 is CASSHLRLRRGGTDTQYF. CDR3 sequence (DNA): TGTGCCAGCAGCCACCTGCGGCTCAGGCGGGGGGGCACAGATACGCAGTATTTT.

V usage is TRBV19 and J usage is TRBJ2-5, with 8 bases that match TRBD2. V lost 6 bases and J lost 1; bases outside the gene matches: 7. This CDR3 is 15 amino acids long. Per germline, CDR1 LNHDA and CDR2 SQIVND (reference sequence). CDR3 bases: TGTGCCAGTAGCCAAGGGACTAGTCGCCAAGAGACCCAGTACTTC. This gives the protein CASSQGTSRQETQYF.

V and J are TRBV20-1 and TRBJ2-7, with a weak D call TRBD1 (6 bases). The ends were cut back, 3 bases at V and 5 bases at J, with 17 bases in the middle. The V gene's germline CDR1 is DFQATT and CDR2 SNEGSKA (reference sequence). The CDR3 totals 14 residues. CDR3 bases: TGCAGTGCTAGTCAGGACAGCCGGGGAGACGAGCAGTACTTC. Residues: CSASQDSRGDEQYF.